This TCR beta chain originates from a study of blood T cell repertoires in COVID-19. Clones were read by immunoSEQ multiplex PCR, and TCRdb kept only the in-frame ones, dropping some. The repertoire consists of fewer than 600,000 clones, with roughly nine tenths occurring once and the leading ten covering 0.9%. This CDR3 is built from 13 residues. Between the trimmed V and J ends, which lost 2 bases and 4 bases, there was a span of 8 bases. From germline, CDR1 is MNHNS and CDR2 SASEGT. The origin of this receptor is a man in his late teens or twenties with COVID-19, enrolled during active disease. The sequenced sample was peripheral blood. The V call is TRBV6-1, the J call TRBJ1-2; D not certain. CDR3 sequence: CASSEMSRYGYTF. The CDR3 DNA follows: TGTGCCAGCAGTGAAATGAGCCGCTATGGCTACACCTTC.